A selection of T cell receptor beta chains follows, all from one sample in a study of cytomegalovirus exposure and HLA in healthy donors. Sequencing was performed with immunoSEQ multiplex PCR; in TCRdb, only in-frame clones are kept and a portion is missing. The top ten clones hold around 2% of a sample with 130,000 to 150,000 clones, about 82% of them seen once. The sequencing sample was made of PBMCs. All receptors come from a man aged 25 to 40 in good health and CMV-seronegative. The CDR3 runs from the conserved cysteine through the conserved F or W. D genes are given only for firm matches. The size of a clone is reported for some rows only, either as once, few or many, or as a class for expanded clones.

>TRBJ2-1|TRBV28|NA|TRBD2
CASVGSGRVGNEQFF
TGTGCCAGCGTCGGGAGCGGGAGGGTTGGAAATGAGCAGTTCTTC
>TRBJ1-5|TRBV6-1|NA|TRBD1
CASSRRGLNQPQHF
TGTGCCAGCAGTCGGAGGGGGCTCAATCAGCCCCAGCATTTT
>TRBJ1-4|TRBV5-4|NA|TRBD1
CASSNRQGVNEKLFF
TGTGCCAGCAGCAACAGACAGGGAGTAAACGAAAAACTGTTTTTT
>TRBJ2-7|TRBV6-5|NA|NA
CASSRTTGPSYEQYF
TGTGCCAGCAGTAGAACCACAGGGCCCTCCTACGAGCAGTACTTC
>TRBJ2-3|TRBV7-9|NA|NA
CASSQNTDTQYF
TGTGCCAGCAGCCAAAACACAGATACGCAGTATTTT
>TRBJ1-4|TRBV7-9|NA|TRBD1
CASSHPFVDREEEKLFF
TGTGCCAGCAGCCATCCTTTTGTGGACAGGGAGGAAGAAAAACTGTTTTTT
>TRBJ2-3|TRBV4-1|NA|NA
CASSQDTSMGTDTQYF
TGCGCCAGCAGCCAAGATACTAGTATGGGCACAGATACGCAGTATTTT
>TRBJ2-5|TRBV29-1|NA|NA
CSGNRPGVGGWTQYF
TGCAGCGGGAACAGGCCGGGGGTGGGGGGTTGGACCCAGTACTTC
>TRBJ1-5|TRBV28|NA|TRBD1
CASSRQGSYGNQPQHF
TGTGCCAGCAGTCGACAGGGAAGTTACGGCAATCAGCCCCAGCATTTT
>TRBJ2-1|TRBV30|once|TRBD2
CAWSYGLALGEQFF
TGTGCCTGGAGTTACGGACTAGCGTTGGGTGAGCAGTTCTTC
>TRBJ1-2|TRBV5-1|NA|TRBD1
CASRPFQGAYGYTF
TGCGCCAGCAGGCCGTTCCAGGGGGCCTATGGCTACACCTTC
>TRBJ2-7|TRBV6-6|NA|NA
CASSWAYEQYF
TGTGCCAGCAGTTGGGCCTACGAGCAGTACTTC
>TRBJ1-1|TRBV6-5|NA|NA
CASSDPGNTEAFF
TGTGCCAGCAGTGACCCGGGGAACACTGAAGCTTTCTTT
>TRBJ1-5|TRBV6-6|NA|TRBD1
CASTPTGAQPQHF
TGTGCCAGCACTCCAACAGGGGCTCAGCCCCAGCATTTT
>TRBJ2-4|TRBV19|NA|TRBD2
CASSNSGGQGIQYF
TGTGCCAGTAGTAATAGCGGGGGTCAGGGCATTCAGTACTTC
>TRBJ2-7|TRBV5-1|NA|NA
CASSPYSPYEQYF
TGCGCCAGCAGTCCCTACTCACCCTACGAGCAGTACTTC
>TRBJ1-4|TRBV18|NA|TRBD1
CASSPRTQGVDEKLFF
TGTGCCAGCTCACCGCGGACTCAGGGGGTTGATGAAAAACTGTTTTTT
>TRBJ1-2|TRBV14|NA|TRBD1
CASSQDAGDSWKGYTF
TGTGCCAGCAGCCAAGATGCAGGGGACAGTTGGAAAGGCTACACCTTC
>TRBJ2-1|TRBV4-1|NA|TRBD1
CASSQVSGQGSSYNEQFF
TGCGCCAGCAGCCAAGTTAGTGGACAGGGGAGCTCCTACAATGAGCAGTTCTTC
>TRBJ1-4|TRBV6-6|few|TRBD1
CASSYWDRGEEKLFF
TGTGCCAGCAGTTACTGGGACAGGGGGGAGGAAAAACTGTTTTTT
>TRBJ2-7|TRBV28|NA|NA
CASLDSSYEQYF
TGTGCCAGCCTCGACTCCTCCTACGAGCAGTACTTC
>TRBJ2-5|TRBV7-7|once|TRBD2
CASSSGVAGGLETQYF
TGTGCTAGCAGCTCCGGGGTAGCGGGGGGGTTGGAGACCCAGTACTTC
>TRBJ2-7|TRBV27|few|NA
CASSSRGRGYEQYF
TGTGCCAGCAGCTCCCGGGGGAGGGGGTACGAGCAGTACTTC
>TRBJ2-7|TRBV11-2|NA|TRBD1
CASSVSTGTGMSEQYF
TGTGCCAGCAGCGTATCGACCGGGACAGGGATGTCCGAGCAGTACTTC
>TRBJ2-1|TRBV7-9|few|NA
CASSYGDSEQFF
TGTGCCAGCAGCTACGGGGACTCAGAGCAGTTCTTC
>TRBJ1-5|TRBV5-1|NA|NA
CASSLGGNSNQPQHF
TGCGCCAGCAGCTTGGGAGGTAATAGCAATCAGCCCCAGCATTTT
>TRBJ1-2|TRBV20-1|NA|NA
CSASGLNGYPF
TGCAGTGCTAGTGGGCTGAATGGCTACCCCTTC
>TRBJ2-7|TRBV25-1|NA|TRBD1
CASSEYGTGQDEQYF
TGTGCCAGCAGTGAATATGGGACAGGGCAGGACGAGCAGTACTTC
>TRBJ1-2|TRBV2|NA|TRBD1
CASWMGVTGGYGYTF
TGTGCCAGCTGGATGGGTGTTACAGGGGGCTATGGCTACACCTTC
>TRBJ2-7|TRBV29-1|few|NA
CSVERSRVSEQYF
TGCAGCGTTGAACGGAGCAGGGTGAGCGAGCAGTACTTC
>TRBJ1-1|TRBV19|NA|TRBD1
CASSKIISGTGGQAFF
TGTGCCAGTAGTAAAATAATTAGCGGGACAGGGGGCCAAGCTTTCTTT
>TRBJ1-6|TRBV28|NA|NA
CASSLGWSNSPLHF
TGTGCCAGCAGTTTAGGTTGGAGTAATTCACCCCTCCACTTT
>TRBJ1-3|TRBV30|NA|NA
CAWSTGLSGNTIYF
TGTGCCTGGTCGACAGGTCTCTCTGGAAACACCATATATTTT
>TRBJ2-1|TRBV6-4|NA|TRBD1
CASSGQGGRNEQFF
TGTGCCAGCAGCGGACAGGGTGGGCGGAATGAGCAGTTCTTC
>TRBJ2-3|TRBV2|NA|NA
CASSGGRGGTDTQYF
TGTGCCAGCAGTGGAGGGCGGGGAGGCACAGATACGCAGTATTTT
>TRBJ2-7|TRBV28|few|TRBD1
CASSLRGLRKGAREQYF
TGTGCCAGCAGCCTTAGGGGTTTGAGGAAGGGGGCGCGGGAGCAGTACTTC
>TRBJ2-1|TRBV12-5|NA|TRBD2
CASGLPTSGFYNEQFF
TGTGCTAGTGGTTTGCCGACTAGCGGTTTCTACAATGAGCAGTTCTTC
>TRBJ1-2|TRBV6-6|NA|NA
CASSYHTDVGYTF
TGTGCCAGCAGTTACCATACAGATGTTGGCTACACCTTC
>TRBJ2-5|TRBV5-1|NA|TRBD1
CASSLDRGHETQYF
TGCGCCAGCAGCTTGGACAGGGGGCATGAGACCCAGTACTTC
>TRBJ1-2|TRBV6-5|NA|NA
CASSTQGYGYTF
TGTGCCAGCAGTACCCAGGGTTATGGCTACACCTTC
>TRBJ1-5|TRBV10-3|NA|TRBD1
CAISDRMGQGRQPQHF
TGTGCCATCAGTGATAGAATGGGACAGGGTCGCCAGCCCCAGCATTTT
>TRBJ1-6|TRBV9|NA|NA
CASSPGGAQGSPLHF
TGTGCCAGCAGCCCGGGGGGGGCCCAGGGTTCACCCCTCCACTTT
>TRBJ1-2|TRBV7-9|NA|TRBD1
CASSFADRDYGYTF
TGTGCCAGCAGCTTTGCCGACAGGGACTATGGCTACACCTTC
>TRBJ2-7|TRBV7-9|NA|NA
CASSPRRDCEQYF
TGTGCCAGCAGCCCCCGGCGTGACTGCGAGCAGTACTTC
>TRBJ1-5|TRBV7-9|NA|NA
CASSSFTPGGRGGQPQNF
TGTGCCAGCAGCTCCTTTACGCCCGGTGGCAGGGGTGGACAGCCCCAGAATTTT
>TRBJ2-3|TRBV18|NA|TRBD1
CASSPPGQGLNTQYF
TGTGCCAGCTCACCTCCGGGACAGGGATTAAATACGCAGTATTTT
>TRBJ2-7|TRBV5-1|NA|NA
CASSFHQGFEQYF
TGCGCCAGCAGCTTTCATCAGGGTTTCGAGCAGTACTTC
>TRBJ1-2|TRBV30|NA|NA
CAWSARRTNYGYPF
TGTGCCTGGAGTGCTAGGAGAACTAACTATGGCTACCCCTTC
>TRBJ2-1|TRBV5-1|NA|TRBD1
CASSLGTGGYNEQFF
TGCGCCAGCAGCTTGGGGACAGGGGGCTACAATGAGCAGTTCTTC
>TRBJ2-3|TRBV7-8|NA|TRBD2
CASSLEAAGGPDTQYF
TGTGCCAGCAGCTTAGAAGCAGCGGGAGGGCCAGATACGCAGTATTTT
>TRBJ1-4|TRBV2|NA|NA
CASSPTGLTNEKLFF
TGTGCCAGCAGTCCTACAGGGTTGACTAATGAAAAACTGTTTTTT
>TRBJ2-7|TRBV29-1|NA|TRBD1
CSGPPGGGEQYF
TGCAGCGGCCCTCCAGGGGGCGGCGAGCAGTACTTC
>TRBJ2-5|TRBV6-1|NA|TRBD1
CASDNRGETRYF
TGTGCCAGCGATAACAGGGGGGAGACCCGGTACTTC
>TRBJ1-1|TRBV9|NA|TRBD1
CASSQPGQGSEAFF
TGTGCCAGCAGCCAACCCGGACAGGGCAGTGAAGCTTTCTTT